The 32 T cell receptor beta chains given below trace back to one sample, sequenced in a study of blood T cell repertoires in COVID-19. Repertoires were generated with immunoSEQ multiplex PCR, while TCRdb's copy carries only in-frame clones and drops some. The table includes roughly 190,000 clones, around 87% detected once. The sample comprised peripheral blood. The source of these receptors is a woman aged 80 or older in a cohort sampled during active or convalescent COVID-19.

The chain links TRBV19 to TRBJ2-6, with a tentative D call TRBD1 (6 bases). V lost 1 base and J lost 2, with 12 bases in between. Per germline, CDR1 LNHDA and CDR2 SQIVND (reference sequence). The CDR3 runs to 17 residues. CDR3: CASSIAAGVAGANVLTF. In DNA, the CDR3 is TGTGCCAGTAGTATAGCTGCAGGGGTGGCTGGGGCCAACGTCCTGACTTTC.

The CDR3, as DNA: TGCGCCAGCAGCCAAGAAGGGACTAGAGGCCGCACAGATACGCAGTATTTT. Translating it yields CASSQEGTRGRTDTQYF. The rearrangement uses TRBV4-1 and TRBJ2-3, with 8 bases matching TRBD2. This CDR3 is built from 17 residues. CDR1 is MGHRA and CDR2 is YSYEKL in the germline V gene. The trim removed 0 bases at V and 1 base at J, leaving 6 bases unmatched.

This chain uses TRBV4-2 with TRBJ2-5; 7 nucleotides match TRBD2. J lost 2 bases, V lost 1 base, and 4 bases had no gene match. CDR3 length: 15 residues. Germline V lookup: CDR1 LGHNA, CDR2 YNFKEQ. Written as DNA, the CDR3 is TGTGCCAGCAGCCAAGGTGCGGGAGAGCAAGAGACCCAGTACTTC. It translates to CASSQGAGEQETQYF.

DNA of the CDR3: TGTGCCAGCAGCCAGGGGTTGAACACTGAAGCTTTCTTT. Encoded protein: CASSQGLNTEAFF. The chain joins TRBV6-4 to TRBJ1-1, with D possibly being TRBD1 (6 bases). Trimming took 6 bases from V and 0 from J, leaving 8 bases between them. Germline V gives CDR1 MRHNA, CDR2 SNTAGT. CDR3 size: 13 residues.

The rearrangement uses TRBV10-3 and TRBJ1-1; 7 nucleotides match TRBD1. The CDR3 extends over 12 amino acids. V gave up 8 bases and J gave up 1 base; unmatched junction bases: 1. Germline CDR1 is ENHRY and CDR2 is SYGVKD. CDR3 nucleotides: TGTGCCATCGGGACAGCGAACACTGAAGCTTTCTTT. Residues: CAIGTANTEAFF.

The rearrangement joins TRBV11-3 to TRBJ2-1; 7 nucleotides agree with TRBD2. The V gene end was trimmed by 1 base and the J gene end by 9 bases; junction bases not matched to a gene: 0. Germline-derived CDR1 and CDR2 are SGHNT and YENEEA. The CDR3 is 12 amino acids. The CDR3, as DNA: TGTGCCAGCAGCTTAGGGGGGGGTGAGCAGTTCTTC. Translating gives CASSLGGGEQFF.

The CDR3 sequence is CASSQDRAYEQYV. The CDR3 DNA is TGTGCCAGCAGCCAGGACAGGGCCTACGAGCAGTACGTC. The V call is TRBV6-5, the J call TRBJ2-7; 8 bases are shared with TRBD1. Trimming cost V 6 bases and J 2 bases; bases outside gene matches: 3. This CDR3 spans 13 amino acids. Per the germline V gene, CDR1 is MNHEY and CDR2 is SVGAGI.

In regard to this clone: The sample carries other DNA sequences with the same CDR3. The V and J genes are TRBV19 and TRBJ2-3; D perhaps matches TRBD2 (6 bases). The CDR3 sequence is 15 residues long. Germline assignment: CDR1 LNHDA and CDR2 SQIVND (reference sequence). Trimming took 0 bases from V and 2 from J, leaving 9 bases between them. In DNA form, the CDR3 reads TGTGCCAGTAGTATAGAACGGGGGAACACAGATACGCAGTATTTT. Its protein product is CASSIERGNTDTQYF.

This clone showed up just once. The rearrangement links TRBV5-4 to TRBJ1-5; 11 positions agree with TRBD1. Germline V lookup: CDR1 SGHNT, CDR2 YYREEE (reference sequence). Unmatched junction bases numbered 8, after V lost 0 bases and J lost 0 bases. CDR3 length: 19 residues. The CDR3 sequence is CASSLGTGTGGNSNQPQHF. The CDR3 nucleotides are TGTGCCAGCAGCTTGGGGACCGGGACAGGGGGTAATAGCAATCAGCCCCAGCATTTT. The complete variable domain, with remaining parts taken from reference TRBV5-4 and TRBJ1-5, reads ETGVTQSPTHLIKTRGQQVTLRCSSQSGHNTVSWYQQALGQGPQFIFQYYREEENGRGNFPPRFSGLQFPNYSSELNVNALELDDSALYLCASSLGTGTGGNSNQPQHFGDGTRLSIL.

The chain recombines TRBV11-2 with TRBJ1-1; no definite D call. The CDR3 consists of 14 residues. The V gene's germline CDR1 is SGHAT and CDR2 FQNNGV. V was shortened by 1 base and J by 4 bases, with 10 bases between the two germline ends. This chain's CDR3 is CASSLVSGLTEAFF. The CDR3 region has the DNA TGTGCCAGCAGCTTAGTTTCTGGGCTCACTGAAGCTTTCTTT.

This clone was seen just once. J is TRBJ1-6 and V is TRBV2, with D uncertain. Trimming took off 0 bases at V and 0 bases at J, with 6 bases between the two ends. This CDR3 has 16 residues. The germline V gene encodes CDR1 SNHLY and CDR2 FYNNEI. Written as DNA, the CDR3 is TGTGCCAGCAGTGAAGCGGGGAGCTCCTATAATTCACCCCTCCACTTT. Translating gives CASSEAGSSYNSPLHF.

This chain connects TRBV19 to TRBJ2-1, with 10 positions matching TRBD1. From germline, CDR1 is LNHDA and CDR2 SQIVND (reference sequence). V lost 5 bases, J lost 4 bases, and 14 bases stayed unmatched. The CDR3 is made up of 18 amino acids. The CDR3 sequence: CASSPLPPDRGHYNEQFF. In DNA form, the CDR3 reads TGTGCCAGTAGTCCATTACCCCCAGACAGGGGGCATTACAATGAGCAGTTCTTC.

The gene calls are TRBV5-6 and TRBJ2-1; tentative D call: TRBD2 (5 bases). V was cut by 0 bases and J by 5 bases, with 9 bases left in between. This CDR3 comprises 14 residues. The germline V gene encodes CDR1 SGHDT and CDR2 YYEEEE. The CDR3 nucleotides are TGTGCCAGCAGCTTGGCTGGACTCCACAATGAGCAGTTCTTC. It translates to CASSLAGLHNEQFF. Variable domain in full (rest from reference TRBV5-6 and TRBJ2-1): DAGVTQSPTHLIKTRGQQVTLRCSPKSGHDTVSWYQQALGQGPQFIFQYYEEEERQRGNFPDRFSGHQFPNYSSELNVNALLLGDSALYLCASSLAGLHNEQFFGPGTRLTVL.

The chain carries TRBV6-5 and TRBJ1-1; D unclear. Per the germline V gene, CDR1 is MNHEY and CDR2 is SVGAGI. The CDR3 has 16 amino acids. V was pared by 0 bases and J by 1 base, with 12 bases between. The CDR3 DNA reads TGTGCCAGCAGTTACTCGACGGGTCCAGCGAACACTGAAGCTTTCTTT. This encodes CASSYSTGPANTEAFF.

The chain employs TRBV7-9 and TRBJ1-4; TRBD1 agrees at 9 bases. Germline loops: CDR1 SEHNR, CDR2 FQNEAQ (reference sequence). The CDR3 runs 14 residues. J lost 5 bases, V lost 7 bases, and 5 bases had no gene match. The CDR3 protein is CASKTGQGNEKLFF. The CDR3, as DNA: TGTGCCAGCAAAACGGGACAGGGCAATGAAAAACTGTTTTTT.

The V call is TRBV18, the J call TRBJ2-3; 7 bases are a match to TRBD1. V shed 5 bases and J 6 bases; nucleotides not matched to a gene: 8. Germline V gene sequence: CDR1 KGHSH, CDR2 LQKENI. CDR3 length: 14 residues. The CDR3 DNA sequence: TGTGCCAGCTCAAGGGACAGTTATTCCGATACGCAGTATTTT. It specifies CASSRDSYSDTQYF.

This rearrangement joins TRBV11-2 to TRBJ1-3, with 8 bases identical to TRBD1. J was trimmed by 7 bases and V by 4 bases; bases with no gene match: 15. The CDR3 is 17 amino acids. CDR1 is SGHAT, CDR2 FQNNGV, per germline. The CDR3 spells CASSSIRRGRGPNTIYF. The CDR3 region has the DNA TGTGCCAGCAGCTCCATCAGGAGGGGCAGGGGGCCGAACACCATATATTTT. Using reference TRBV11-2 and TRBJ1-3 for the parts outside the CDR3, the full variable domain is EAGVAQSPRYKIIEKRQSVAFWCNPISGHATLYWYQQILGQGPKLLIQFQNNGVVDDSQLPKDRFSAERLKGVDSTLKIQPAKLEDSAVYLCASSSIRRGRGPNTIYFGEGSWLTVV.

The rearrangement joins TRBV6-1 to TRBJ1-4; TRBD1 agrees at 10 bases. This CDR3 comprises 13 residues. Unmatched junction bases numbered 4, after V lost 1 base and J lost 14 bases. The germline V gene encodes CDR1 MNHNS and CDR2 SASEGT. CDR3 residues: CASSEVGQGPLFF. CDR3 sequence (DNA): TGTGCCAGCAGTGAAGTGGGACAGGGGCCCCTGTTTTTT.

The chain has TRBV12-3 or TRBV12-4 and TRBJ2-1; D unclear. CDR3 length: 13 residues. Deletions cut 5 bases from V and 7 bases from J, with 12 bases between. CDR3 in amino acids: CASSPLRANEQFF. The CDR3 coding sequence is TGTGCCAGCAGTCCCTTGAGAGCTAATGAGCAGTTCTTC.

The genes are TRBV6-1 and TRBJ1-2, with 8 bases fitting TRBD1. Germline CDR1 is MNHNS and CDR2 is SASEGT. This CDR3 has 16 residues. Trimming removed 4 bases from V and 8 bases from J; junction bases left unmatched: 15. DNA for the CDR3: TGTGCCAGCAGTGTACGGACAGGGAGCCCCATAGGGGGCTACACCTTC. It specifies CASSVRTGSPIGGYTF.

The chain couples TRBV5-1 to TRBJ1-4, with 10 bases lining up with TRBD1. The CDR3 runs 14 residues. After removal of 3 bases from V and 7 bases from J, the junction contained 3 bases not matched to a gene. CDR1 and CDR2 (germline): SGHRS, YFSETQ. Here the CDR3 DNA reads TGCGCCAGCAGCTCGACAGGGGGCGGTGAAAAACTGTTTTTT. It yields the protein CASSSTGGGEKLFF.

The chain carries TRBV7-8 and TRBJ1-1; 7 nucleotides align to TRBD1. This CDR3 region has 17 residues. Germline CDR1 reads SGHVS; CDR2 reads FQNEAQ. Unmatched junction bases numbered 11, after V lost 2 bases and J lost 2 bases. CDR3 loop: CASSLRTGVDINTEAFF. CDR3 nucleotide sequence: TGTGCCAGCAGCTTACGGACAGGCGTTGACATTAACACTGAAGCTTTCTTT.

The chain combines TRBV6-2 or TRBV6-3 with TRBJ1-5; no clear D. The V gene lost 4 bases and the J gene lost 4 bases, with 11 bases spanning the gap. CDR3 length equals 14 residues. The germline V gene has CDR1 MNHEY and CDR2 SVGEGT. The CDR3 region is CASSFDKVNQPQHF. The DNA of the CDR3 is TGTGCCAGCAGTTTCGACAAGGTAAATCAGCCCCAGCATTTT.

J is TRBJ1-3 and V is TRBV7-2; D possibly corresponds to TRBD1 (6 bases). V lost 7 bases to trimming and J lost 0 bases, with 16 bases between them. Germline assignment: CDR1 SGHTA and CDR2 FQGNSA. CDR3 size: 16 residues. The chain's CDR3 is CASTLRRGGSGNTIYF. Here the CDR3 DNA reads TGTGCCAGCACCCTCCGAAGAGGGGGCTCTGGAAACACCATATATTTT. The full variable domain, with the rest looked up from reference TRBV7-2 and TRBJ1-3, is GAGVSQSPSNKVTEKGKDVELRCDPISGHTALYWYRQSLGQGLEFLIYFQGNSAPDKSGLPSDRFSAERTGGSVSTLTIQRTQQEDSAVYLCASTLRRGGSGNTIYFGEGSWLTVV.

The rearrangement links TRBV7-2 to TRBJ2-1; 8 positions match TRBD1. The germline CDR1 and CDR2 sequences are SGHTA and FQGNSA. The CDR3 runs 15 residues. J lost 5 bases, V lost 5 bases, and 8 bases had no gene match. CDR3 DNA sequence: TGTGCCAGCAGCCCCGGACAGGGAAGTAACAATGAGCAGTTCTTC. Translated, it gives CASSPGQGSNNEQFF.

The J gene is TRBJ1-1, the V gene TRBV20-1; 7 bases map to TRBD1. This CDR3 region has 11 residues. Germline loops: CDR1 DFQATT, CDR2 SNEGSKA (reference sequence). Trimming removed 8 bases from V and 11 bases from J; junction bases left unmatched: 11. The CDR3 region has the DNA TGCAGTCCTGGGACAGTAAAGATGGCTTTCTTT. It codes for CSPGTVKMAFF.

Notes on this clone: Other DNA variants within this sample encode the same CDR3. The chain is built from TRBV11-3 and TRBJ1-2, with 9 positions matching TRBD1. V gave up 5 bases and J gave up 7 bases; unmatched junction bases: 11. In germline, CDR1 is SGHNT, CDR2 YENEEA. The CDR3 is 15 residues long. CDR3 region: CASSRPGTGPPGYTF. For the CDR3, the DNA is TGTGCCAGCAGCCGACCCGGGACAGGGCCTCCTGGCTACACCTTC.

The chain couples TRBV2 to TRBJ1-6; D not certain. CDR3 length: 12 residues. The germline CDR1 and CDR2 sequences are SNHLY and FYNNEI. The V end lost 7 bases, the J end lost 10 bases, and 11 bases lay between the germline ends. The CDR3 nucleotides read TGTGCCAGCACCGCGGCTGGCTCACCCCTCCACTTT. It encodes CASTAAGSPLHF. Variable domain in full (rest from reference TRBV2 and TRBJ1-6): EPEVTQTPSHQVTQMGQEVILRCVPISNHLYFYWYRQILGQKVEFLVSFYNNEISEKSEIFDDQFSVERPDGSNFTLKIRSTKLEDSAMYFCASTAAGSPLHFGNGTRLTVT.

CDR3 loop: CASSSIKGQRFRSEKLFF. The DNA of the CDR3 is TGTGCCAGCAGCTCGATAAAGGGACAGCGGTTTAGGAGTGAAAAACTGTTTTTT. The chain joins TRBV7-9 to TRBJ1-4; 7 bases map to TRBD1. Germline V gene data show CDR1 as SEHNR and CDR2 as FQNEAQ (reference sequence). This CDR3 spans 18 amino acids. Trimming at V came to 4 bases and at J to 7 bases, leaving 18 bases not matched to a gene.

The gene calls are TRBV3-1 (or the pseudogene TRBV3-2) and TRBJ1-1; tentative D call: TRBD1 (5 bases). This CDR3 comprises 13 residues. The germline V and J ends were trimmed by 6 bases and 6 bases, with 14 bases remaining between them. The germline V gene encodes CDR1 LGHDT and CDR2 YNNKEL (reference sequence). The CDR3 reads CASSNRGGAEAFF. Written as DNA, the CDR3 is TGTGCCAGCAGTAATAGGGGAGGGGCTGAAGCTTTCTTT.

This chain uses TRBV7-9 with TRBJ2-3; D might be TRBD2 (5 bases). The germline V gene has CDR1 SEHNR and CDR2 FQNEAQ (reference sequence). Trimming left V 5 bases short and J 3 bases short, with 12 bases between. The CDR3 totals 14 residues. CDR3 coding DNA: TGTGCCAGCAGCAGTAAAGGGAGAACAGATACGCAGTATTTT. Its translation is CASSSKGRTDTQYF.

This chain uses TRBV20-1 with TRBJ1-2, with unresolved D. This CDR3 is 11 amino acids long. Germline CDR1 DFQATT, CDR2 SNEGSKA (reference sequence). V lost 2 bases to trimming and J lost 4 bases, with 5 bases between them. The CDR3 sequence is CSARSGYGYTF. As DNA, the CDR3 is TGCAGTGCTAGATCCGGCTATGGCTACACCTTC.